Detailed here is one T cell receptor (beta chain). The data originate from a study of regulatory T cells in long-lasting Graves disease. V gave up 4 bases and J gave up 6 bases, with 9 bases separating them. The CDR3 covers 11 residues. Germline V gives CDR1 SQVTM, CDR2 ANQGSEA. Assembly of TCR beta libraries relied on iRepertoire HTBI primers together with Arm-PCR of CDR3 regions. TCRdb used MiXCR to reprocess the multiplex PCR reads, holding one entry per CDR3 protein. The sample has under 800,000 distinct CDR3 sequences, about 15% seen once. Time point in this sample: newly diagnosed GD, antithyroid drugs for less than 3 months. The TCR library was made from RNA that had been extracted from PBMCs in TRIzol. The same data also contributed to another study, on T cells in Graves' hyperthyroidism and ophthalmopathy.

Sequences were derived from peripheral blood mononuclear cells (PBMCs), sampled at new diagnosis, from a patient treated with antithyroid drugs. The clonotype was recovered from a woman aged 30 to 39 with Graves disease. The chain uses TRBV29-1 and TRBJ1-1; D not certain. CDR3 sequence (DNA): TGCAGCGTTGCTTCCGGGCCTGAAGCTTTCTTT. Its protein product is CSVASGPEAFF.